This entry lists 23 T cell receptor beta chains sequenced from one sample in a study of CXCR3-negative and CXCR3-positive naive CD8 T cells. 5' RACE with UMI labels generated the TRB cDNA libraries. TCRdb reanalyzed the 5' RACE reads and collapses them to one entry per CDR3 protein, without DNA. The specimen's table records 50,000 to 60,000 distinct CDR3 sequences. Whole-study results and caveats: CXCR3-negative naive cells had less hydrophobic TRB CDR3s than did CXCR3-positive naive cells.

These receptors have no identified antigens. Sequences were obtained from naive CXCR3+ CD8+ T cells from blood. The subset was: CD45RO-CCR7+CD27+CD95- naive CD8+ T cells expressing CXCR3 (TNR3+). Every receptor here comes from a human donor in good health. Some clones in this sample may be carry-over from other donors' samples.

This chain joins TRBV12-3 or TRBV12-4 and TRBJ1-1. This CDR3 is built from 13 residues. The CDR3 reads CASSFAGVSEAFF.

The V and J genes are TRBV27 and TRBJ2-7; the D call of TRBD2 rests on TCRdb alone, since no DNA is present to check it. The CDR3 sequence is 14 residues long. Germline CDR1 reads MNHEY; CDR2 reads SMNVEV (reference sequence). The chain's CDR3 is CASSPAGGGYEQYF.

V and J are TRBV5-6 and TRBJ2-1; the TCRdb D gene call, TRBD2, has no DNA to confirm it. Germline-derived CDR1 and CDR2 are SGHDT and YYEEEE. The CDR3 consists of 16 residues. The CDR3 here is CASSPPSGGMGNEQFF. Full variable domain (remainder filled in from reference TRBV5-6 and TRBJ2-1): DAGVTQSPTHLIKTRGQQVTLRCSPKSGHDTVSWYQQALGQGPQFIFQYYEEEERQRGNFPDRFSGHQFPNYSSELNVNALLLGDSALYLCASSPPSGGMGNEQFFGPGTRLTVL.

This rearrangement joins TRBV12-3 or TRBV12-4 to TRBJ2-7. The CDR3 extends over 12 amino acids. The CDR3 protein is CASSMLSYEQYF.

V gene TRBV12-3 or TRBV12-4 combines with J gene TRBJ1-1. This CDR3 is built from 15 residues. This CDR3 reads CASSQGRGPNTEAFF.

V is TRBV6-8 and J is TRBJ2-1; the D gene TCRdb calls, TRBD2, cannot be checked with no DNA. The germline gives CDR1 MNHGY, CDR2 SAAAGT. The CDR3 has 14 residues. CDR3 protein: CASSQPFGGPLQFF.

The V call is TRBV7-2, the J call TRBJ2-7; TCRdb designates TRBD2, a call that cannot be tested without DNA. The CDR3 covers 14 residues. CDR1 is SGHTA, CDR2 FQGNSA, per germline. The CDR3 sequence: CASNQAGALYEQYF.

The chain joins TRBV7-9 to TRBJ2-2. Germline lookup yields CDR1 SEHNR and CDR2 FQNEAQ (reference sequence). This CDR3 is built from 13 residues. The CDR3 protein is CASSPPAATELFF.

The genes are TRBV4-2 and TRBJ2-5; TCRdb's D call, TRBD2, is unchecked because there is no DNA. CDR1 LGHNA and CDR2 YNFKEQ come from the germline V gene. The CDR3 consists of 15 residues. The CDR3 here is CASSQDGTSGQTQYF.

The chain employs TRBV28 and TRBJ2-7; TCRdb names TRBD1, which stays unverified in the absence of DNA. Germline V CDR1 and CDR2: MDHEN, SYDVKM. The CDR3 sequence is 16 residues long. Here the CDR3 reads CASSFNRDRGIYEQYF.

This chain uses TRBV6-5 with TRBJ1-6; TCRdb returns TRBD1, unconfirmable since there is no DNA. This CDR3 has 16 residues. From germline, CDR1 is MNHEY and CDR2 SVGAGI. CDR3 in amino acids: CASSYPPGQEASPLHF.

The V gene is TRBV12-3 or TRBV12-4, the J gene TRBJ2-3. This CDR3 spans 15 amino acids. CDR3 in amino acids: CASSLSGSESDAQYF.

The chain links TRBV19 to TRBJ2-7; TCRdb names TRBD1, which stays unverified in the absence of DNA. The CDR3 contains 12 residues. Germline CDR1 reads LNHDA; CDR2 reads SQIVND (reference sequence). CDR3 sequence: CASVGHPYEQYF.

This chain links TRBV20-1 with TRBJ2-1; TCRdb designates TRBD1, a call that cannot be tested without DNA. Germline CDR1 reads DFQATT; CDR2 reads SNEGSKA (reference sequence). This CDR3 is 16 amino acids long. CDR3 residues: CSARDLEGGPYNEQFF.

The V call is TRBV6-2 or TRBV6-3, the J call TRBJ1-6. Germline CDR1 is MNHEY and CDR2 is SVGEGT. The CDR3 is 16 residues long. CDR3 in amino acids: CASSYRSGSENSPLHF.

V gene TRBV4-2 combines with J gene TRBJ2-1; TCRdb returns TRBD1, unconfirmable since there is no DNA. Germline CDR1 reads LGHNA; CDR2 reads YNFKEQ. This CDR3 contains 16 residues. Here the CDR3 reads CASSQDLGGGQSEQFF.

The V and J genes are TRBV6-2 or TRBV6-3 and TRBJ2-1. Per the germline V gene, CDR1 is MNHEY and CDR2 is SVGEGT. CDR3 size: 14 residues. The CDR3 protein is CASHRRRVVDEQFF.

The chain uses TRBV11-1 and TRBJ2-3; TCRdb returns TRBD2, unconfirmable since there is no DNA. This CDR3 is 14 amino acids long. Germline V lookup: CDR1 SGHAT, CDR2 FQDESV (reference sequence). CDR3 loop: CASLEVAGTDTQYF.

This chain links TRBV7-2 with TRBJ2-2; TCRdb's D call, TRBD2, is unchecked because there is no DNA. Germline loops: CDR1 SGHTA, CDR2 FQGNSA. This CDR3 is 19 amino acids long. The CDR3 sequence: CASSLVAGGFRLNTGELFF.

The J gene is TRBJ1-1, the V gene TRBV7-9. CDR3 length equals 12 residues. The germline V gene has CDR1 SEHNR and CDR2 FQNEAQ (reference sequence). The CDR3 loop is CASSFADTEAFF.

The chain joins TRBV2 to TRBJ2-1; TCRdb names TRBD2, which stays unverified in the absence of DNA. In germline, CDR1 is SNHLY, CDR2 FYNNEI. The CDR3 runs 16 residues. This chain's CDR3 is CASSESGLAGLNEQFF. Full variable domain (missing parts from reference TRBV2 and TRBJ2-1): EPEVTQTPSHQVTQMGQEVILRCVPISNHLYFYWYRQILGQKVEFLVSFYNNEISEKSEIFDDQFSVERPDGSNFTLKIRSTKLEDSAMYFCASSESGLAGLNEQFFGPGTRLTVL.

The chain is built from TRBV7-2 and TRBJ2-2. This CDR3 has 15 residues. Germline loops: CDR1 SGHTA, CDR2 FQGNSA. CDR3 protein: CASSWTFTRTGELFF.

The chain employs TRBV20-1 and TRBJ1-5; TCRdb calls TRBD1, which cannot be checked without DNA. From germline, CDR1 is DFQATT and CDR2 SNEGSKA (reference sequence). The CDR3 covers 14 residues. The CDR3 loop reads CSGERGFGNQPQHF.